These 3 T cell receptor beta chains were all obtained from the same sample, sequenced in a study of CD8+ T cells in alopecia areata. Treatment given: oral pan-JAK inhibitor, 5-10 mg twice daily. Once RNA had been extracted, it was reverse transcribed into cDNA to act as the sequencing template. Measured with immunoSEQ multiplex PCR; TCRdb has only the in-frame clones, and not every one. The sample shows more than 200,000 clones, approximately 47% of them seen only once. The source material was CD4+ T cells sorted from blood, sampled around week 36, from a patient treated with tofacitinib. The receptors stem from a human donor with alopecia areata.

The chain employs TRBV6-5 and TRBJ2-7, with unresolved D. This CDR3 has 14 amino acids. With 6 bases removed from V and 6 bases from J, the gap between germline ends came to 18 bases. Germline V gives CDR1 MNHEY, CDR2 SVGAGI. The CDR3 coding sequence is TGTGCCAGCAGATCCACCAGGTTGGGCAGCGAGCAGTACTTC. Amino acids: CASRSTRLGSEQYF.

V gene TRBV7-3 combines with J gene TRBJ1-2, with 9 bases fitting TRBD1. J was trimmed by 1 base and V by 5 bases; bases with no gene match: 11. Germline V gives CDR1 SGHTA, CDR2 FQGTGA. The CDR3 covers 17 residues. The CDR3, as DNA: TGTGCCAGCAGCCCGAGTCCCGGGACAGGGAGTAACTATGGCTACACCTTC. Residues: CASSPSPGTGSNYGYTF.

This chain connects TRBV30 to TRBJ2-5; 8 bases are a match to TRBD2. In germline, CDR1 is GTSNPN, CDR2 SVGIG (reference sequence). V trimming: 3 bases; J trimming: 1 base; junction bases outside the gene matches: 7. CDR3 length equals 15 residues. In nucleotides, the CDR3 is TGTGCCTGGAGCCCCCGGGGGGGAGGCCAAGAGACCCAGTACTTC. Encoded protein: CAWSPRGGGQETQYF.